The clone carrying this TCR beta chain was observed a few times. As yet, its antigen is unknown. The sample originates from a study of T cells after yellow fever vaccination. As for the study in general: Fractions of low cell number were prepared using SMART-Seq v4 Ultra Low Input. Broader study findings: Subsequent booster samples again held most clones from primary vaccination (96% CD4, about 85% CD8). Clonotypes appearing in both CD4 and CD8 compartments existed, and their share was small. Repertoires obtained by FACS sorting could include abundant clonotypes that entered as contaminants from the bulk population.

Via MiXCR, TCRdb re-called the 5' RACE reads, giving one row per CDR3 protein. The data show around 340,000 distinct CDR3 sequences, roughly an eighth seen once. In germline, CDR1 is KGHDR, CDR2 SFDVKD. V lost 2 bases, J lost 4 bases, and 28 bases lay in between. There are 20 residues in the CDR3. This sample comprised CD4+ T cells sorted from PBMCs, obtained 15 days after the yellow fever booster vaccination. J is TRBJ1-2 and V is TRBV24-1; TRBD1 is a possible D gene (5 bases). This TCR derives from a man in his late teens or twenties who received the YFV17D yellow fever vaccine. The CDR3 is CATSDSHLGTRWRWLYGYTF. For the CDR3, the DNA is TGTGCCACCAGTGATTCCCATTTAGGGACCCGATGGAGATGGCTCTATGGCTACACCTTC.